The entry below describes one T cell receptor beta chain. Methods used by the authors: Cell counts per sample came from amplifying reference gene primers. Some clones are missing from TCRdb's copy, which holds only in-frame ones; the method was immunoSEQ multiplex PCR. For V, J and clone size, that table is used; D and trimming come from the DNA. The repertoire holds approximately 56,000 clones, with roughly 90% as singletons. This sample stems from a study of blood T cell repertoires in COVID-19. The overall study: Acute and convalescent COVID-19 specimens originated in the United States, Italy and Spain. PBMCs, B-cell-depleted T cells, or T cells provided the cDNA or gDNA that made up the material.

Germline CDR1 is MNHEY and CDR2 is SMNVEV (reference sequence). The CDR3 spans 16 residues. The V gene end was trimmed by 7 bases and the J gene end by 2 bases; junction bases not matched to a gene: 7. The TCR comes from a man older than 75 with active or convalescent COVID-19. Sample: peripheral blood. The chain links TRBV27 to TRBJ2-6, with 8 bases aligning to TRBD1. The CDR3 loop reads CASNRQGAAGANVLTF. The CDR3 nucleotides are TGTGCCAGCAATCGCCAGGGGGCGGCTGGGGCCAACGTCCTGACTTTC.